This is a list of T cell receptor beta chains from one sample in a study of T cell repertoires in cytomegalovirus infection. No cognate antigen is known for these TCRs. Using its own MiXCR run on the reads, TCRdb lists one record per CDR3 protein. The sample shows about 120,000 distinct CDR3 sequences, around a tenth of them seen only once. The sequenced sample was PBMCs, sequenced either directly or after in vitro stimulation (not recorded which). These receptor sequences come from a human donor in good health (CMV status not recorded). Some clones in this sample may be carry-over from other donors' samples. CDR3s include the opening cysteine and the closing phenylalanine or tryptophan. A D gene is named only where the DNA matches it firmly. Size values are once, few and many counts, or a class for expanded clones, and some rows have none.

>TRBJ2-1|NA|TRBV15|NA|14
CATSLDGSYNEQFF
TGTGCCACCAGCCTCGACGGCTCCTACAATGAGCAGTTCTTC
>TRBJ2-2|many|TRBV4-3|TRBD2|17
CASSQGKVAGYTGELFF
TGCGCCAGCAGCCAAGGCAAGGTAGCGGGATACACCGGGGAGCTGTTTTTT
>TRBJ1-1|NA|TRBV7-2|NA|11
CASSPQVEAFF
TGTGCCAGCAGCCCCCAGGTAGAAGCTTTCTTT
>TRBJ2-1|many|TRBV12-3/TRBV12-4|NA|13
CASMFISYNEQFF
TGTGCCAGCATGTTTATCTCCTACAATGAGCAGTTCTTC
>TRBJ2-3|many|TRBV7-2|NA|12
CASSWTTDTQYF
TGTGCCAGCAGCTGGACCACAGATACGCAGTATTTT
>TRBJ2-1|many|TRBV7-9|NA|15
CASSLEPGVKGEQFF
TGTGCCAGCAGCTTAGAGCCGGGGGTAAAGGGTGAGCAGTTCTTC
>TRBJ2-5|many|TRBV7-2|TRBD2|18
CASSWGGTSGVTGETQYF
TGTGCCAGCAGCTGGGGTGGGACTAGCGGGGTTACGGGGGAGACCCAGTACTTC
>TRBJ1-2|NA|TRBV7-2|NA|14
CASSQGPRNYGYTF
TGTGCCAGCAGTCAAGGCCCAAGGAACTATGGCTACACCTTC
>TRBJ2-2|many|TRBV11-2|NA|15
CASSLANKNTGELFF
TGTGCCAGCAGCCTAGCGAACAAGAACACCGGGGAGCTGTTTTTT
>TRBJ1-5|few|TRBV7-3|NA|15
CASSLRGSTHQPQHF
TGTGCCAGCAGCTTGCGGGGCTCGACTCATCAGCCCCAGCATTTT
>TRBJ1-5|many|TRBV20-1|NA|14
CSARNPYSNQPQHF
TGCAGTGCTAGAAATCCCTATAGCAATCAGCCCCAGCATTTT
>TRBJ1-6|once|TRBV28|NA|14
CASSGLGPTSPLHF
TGTGCCAGCTCCGGCTTAGGCCCAACCTCACCCCTCCACTTT
>TRBJ2-1|many|TRBV7-2|NA|15
CASSFQLAAANEQFF
TGTGCCAGCAGCTTCCAACTAGCTGCCGCCAATGAGCAGTTCTTC
>TRBJ2-5|NA|TRBV7-9|TRBD2|16
CASRRPPSGRQETQYF
TGTGCCAGCAGACGACCCCCTAGCGGGAGACAAGAGACCCAGTACTTC
>TRBJ2-1|many|TRBV12-3/TRBV12-4|TRBD2|18
CASSKGTSGRRFYNEQFF
TGTGCCAGCAGTAAAGGGACTAGCGGGAGAAGATTTTACAATGAGCAGTTCTTC
>TRBJ2-1|NA|TRBV7-7|NA|14
CASSPSRVYNEQFF
TGTGCTAGCAGCCCGTCTAGGGTTTACAATGAGCAGTTCTTC
>TRBJ2-3|many|TRBV7-2|NA|15
CASSLAIQALGGQYF
TGTGCCAGCAGCTTAGCAATCCAGGCCTTGGGCGGGCAGTATTTT
>TRBJ2-4|few|TRBV7-2|TRBD1|14
CASSPRGTGDIQYF
TGTGCCAGCAGCCCACGGGGGACAGGGGACATTCAGTACTTC
>TRBJ2-4|NA|TRBV28|TRBD2|14
CASRSGTSENIQYF
TGTGCCAGCAGATCCGGGACTAGCGAAAACATTCAGTACTTC
>TRBJ1-6|many|TRBV7-8|TRBD1|15
CASSLGQGYNSPLHF
TGTGCCAGCAGCCTAGGACAGGGTTATAATTCACCCCTCCACTTT